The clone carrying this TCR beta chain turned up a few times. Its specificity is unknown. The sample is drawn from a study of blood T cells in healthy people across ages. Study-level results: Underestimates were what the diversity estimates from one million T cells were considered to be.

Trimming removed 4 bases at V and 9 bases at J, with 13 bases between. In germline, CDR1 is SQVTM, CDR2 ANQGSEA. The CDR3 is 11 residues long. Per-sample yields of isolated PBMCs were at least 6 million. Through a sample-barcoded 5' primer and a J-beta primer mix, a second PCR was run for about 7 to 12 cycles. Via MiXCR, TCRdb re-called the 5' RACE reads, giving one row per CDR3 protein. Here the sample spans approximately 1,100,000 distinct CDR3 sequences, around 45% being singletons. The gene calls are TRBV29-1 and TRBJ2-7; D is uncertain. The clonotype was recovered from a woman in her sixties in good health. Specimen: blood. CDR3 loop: CSVVTENVQYF. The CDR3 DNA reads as TGCAGCGTTGTGACGGAGAACGTGCAGTACTTC.